This TCR beta chain appears in the sequencing data of a study of blood T cell repertoires in COVID-19. Profiled with immunoSEQ multiplex PCR; TCRdb holds only in-frame clones, not every one. The sample holds about 300,000 clones, roughly 87% seen once. The CDR3 length is 12 residues. The germline V gene has CDR1 SQVTM and CDR2 ANQGSEA. V lost 4 bases and J lost 7, with 13 bases in between. The source of this sequence is a woman aged 25 to 39 who had recovered from COVID-19. The chain carries TRBV29-1 and TRBJ1-2; TRBD1 might be the D (6 bases). The specimen sequenced was PBMCs or T cells enriched from blood (not recorded which). CDR3 nucleotide sequence: TGCAGCGTTGTACAGGGAGGGGCTGGCTACACCTTC. Translating gives CSVVQGGAGYTF.